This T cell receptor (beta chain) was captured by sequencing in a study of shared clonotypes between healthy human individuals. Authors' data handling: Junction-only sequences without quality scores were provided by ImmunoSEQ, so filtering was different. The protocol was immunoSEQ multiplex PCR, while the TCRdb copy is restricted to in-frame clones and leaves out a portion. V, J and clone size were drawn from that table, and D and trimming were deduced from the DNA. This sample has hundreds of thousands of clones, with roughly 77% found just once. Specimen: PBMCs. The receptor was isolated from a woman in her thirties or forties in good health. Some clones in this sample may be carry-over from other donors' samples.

CDR3 sequence: CAWSHGNGNEQFF. CDR3 nucleotide sequence: TGTGCCTGGAGTCACGGGAACGGCAATGAGCAGTTCTTC. The chain recombines TRBV30 with TRBJ2-1; weak D call: TRBD2 (5 bases). This CDR3 contains 13 residues. Trimming stripped 2 bases from V and 6 bases from J, with 11 bases between. Germline V gene lookup returns CDR1 GTSNPN and CDR2 SVGIG (reference sequence). Filled out from reference TRBV30 and TRBJ2-1, the complete variable domain reads SQTIHQWPATLVQPVGSPLSLECTVEGTSNPNLYWYRQAAGRGLQLLFYSVGIGQISSEVPQNLSASRPQDRQFILSSKKLLLSDSGFYLCAWSHGNGNEQFFGPGTRLTVL.